These 19 T cell receptor beta chains were all obtained from the same sample, sequenced in a study of blood T cells in healthy people across ages. PCR was performed a second time for about 6 to 12 cycles using a sample-barcoded 5' primer and a J-beta primer mix. TCRdb reprocessed the 5' RACE reads via MiXCR and lists one record per CDR3 protein. The table records about 650,000 distinct CDR3 sequences, roughly 32% of them present only once. Sequencing was performed on blood. Receptors were obtained from a woman aged 80 or older in good health.

V is TRBV13 and J is TRBJ2-2, with D hard to call. This CDR3 has 15 residues. Germline loops: CDR1 PRHDT, CDR2 FYEKMQ (reference sequence). Trimming removed 1 base at V and 2 bases at J, with 8 bases between. The CDR3 spells CASSLDLDNTGELFF. As DNA, the CDR3 is TGTGCCAGCAGCTTAGATCTAGATAACACCGGGGAGCTGTTTTTT.

This clonotype was seen a few times. The chain joins TRBV19 to TRBJ2-1; 7 nucleotides align to TRBD2. The CDR3 extends over 14 amino acids. Trimming took 11 bases from V and 8 from J; bases not matched to a gene: 15. Germline V CDR1 and CDR2: LNHDA, SQIVND (reference sequence). The CDR3 sequence is CASKRGAQGYEQFF. The DNA for the CDR3 is TGTGCCTCAAAGCGGGGAGCCCAGGGCTATGAGCAGTTCTTC.

This chain links TRBV5-5 with TRBJ2-3; TRBD1 matches 7 bases. V gave up 6 bases and J gave up 2 bases; unmatched junction bases: 9. Per the germline V gene, CDR1 is SGHKS and CDR2 is YYEKEE (reference sequence). This CDR3 contains 15 residues. The CDR3 sequence is CASTDRAPYTDTQYF. The CDR3 bases are TGTGCCAGCACCGACAGGGCTCCGTACACAGATACGCAGTATTTT.

Note on this clonotype: This may come from a read error, since a much larger clone is one base off. This chain links TRBV5-6 with TRBJ1-1; D gene uncertain. CDR3 length: 14 amino acids. Germline lookup yields CDR1 SGHDT and CDR2 YYEEEE. CDR3 bases: TGTGCCGGCAGCCTAGCCGGTGGAGAGACTGAAGCTTTCTTT. It is translated as CAGSLAGGETEAFF. Drawing the rest from reference TRBV5-6 and TRBJ1-1, the complete variable domain is DAGVTQSPTHLIKTRGQQVTLRCSPKSGHDTVSWYQQALGQGPQFIFQYYEEEERQRGNFPDRFSGHQFPNYSSELNVNALLLGDSALYLCAGSLAGGETEAFFGQGTRLTVV.

V gene TRBV20-1 combines with J gene TRBJ2-7, with 7 bases that match TRBD1. The CDR3 is 12 amino acids. Germline V gene lookup returns CDR1 DFQATT and CDR2 SNEGSKA (reference sequence). Trimming removed 5 bases from V and 3 bases from J; junction bases left unmatched: 4. CDR3 nucleotides: TGCAGTGCTTCAGACAGGGACTACGAGCAGTACTTC. It translates to CSASDRDYEQYF.

This clonotype was detected only a few times. The genes are TRBV5-5 and TRBJ2-7, with a weak D call TRBD2 (5 bases). Trimming took 0 bases from V and 6 from J, leaving 13 bases between them. The CDR3 has 14 residues. In germline, CDR1 is SGHKS, CDR2 YYEKEE (reference sequence). CDR3 DNA sequence: TGTGCCAGCAGCTTGGAACCTAGCTGGGGCGAGCAGTACTTC. Protein: CASSLEPSWGEQYF.

The J gene is TRBJ2-5, the V gene TRBV7-9; maybe TRBD2 (5 bases). Germline V gene lookup returns CDR1 SEHNR and CDR2 FQNEAQ (reference sequence). This CDR3 comprises 15 residues. Trimming pared 0 bases from V and 11 bases from J, leaving 19 bases between. The CDR3 protein is CASSLAIGRGNEQYF. As DNA, the CDR3 is TGTGCCAGCAGCTTAGCGATCGGCCGGGGTAATGAGCAGTACTTC.

A remark on this clonotype: A junction end diverges from the germline sequence, so it may reflect a read error. The rearrangement uses TRBV6-2 or TRBV6-3 and TRBJ2-2; D is perhaps TRBD1 or TRBD2 (5 bases each). The CDR3 contains 15 residues. The germline gives CDR1 MNHEY, CDR2 SVGEGT. The CDR3 region has the DNA TGTGCCAGCAGTTACTCGAAAGGGGATACCGGGGAGCGGTTTTTT. Encoded protein: CASSYSKGDTGERFF.

V gene TRBV7-2 combines with J gene TRBJ1-2; the D is unclear. Trimming left V 5 bases short and J 7 bases short, with 11 bases between. Per the germline V gene, CDR1 is SGHTA and CDR2 is FQGNSA. The CDR3 has 12 amino acids. CDR3 residues: CASSVDWTGYTF. The CDR3 DNA is TGTGCCAGCAGCGTCGACTGGACTGGCTACACCTTC.

Many counts were recorded for this clonotype. This chain links TRBV3-1 with TRBJ1-2; a possible D gene is TRBD1 (5 bases). Germline V gene sequence: CDR1 LGHDT, CDR2 YNNKEL (reference sequence). CDR3 length: 11 amino acids. V shed 10 bases and J shed 2 bases, with 8 bases lying between them. The CDR3 protein is CATGQNYGYTF. The CDR3 DNA sequence: TGTGCCACCGGACAAAACTATGGCTACACCTTC. The full variable domain, in which reference TRBV3-1 and TRBJ1-2 provide the parts outside the CDR3, is DTAVSQTPKYLVTQMGNDKSIKCEQNLGHDTMYWYKQDSKKFLKIMFSYNNKELIINETVPNRFSPKSPDKAHLNLHINSLELGDSAVYFCATGQNYGYTFGSGTRLTVV.

Many counts were recorded for this clonotype. The chain recombines TRBV6-5 with TRBJ2-1, with D possibly matching TRBD1 (6 bases). With 6 bases removed from V and 2 bases from J, the gap between germline ends came to 11 bases. Germline CDR1 reads MNHEY; CDR2 reads SVGAGI. The CDR3 totals 14 residues. CDR3 coding DNA: TGTGCCAGCAGGGGTGGACAGCCCTACAATGAGCAGTTCTTC. It specifies CASRGGQPYNEQFF.

This clonotype has ten or more counts. CDR3 nucleotides: TGTGCCAGTAGTATACCGCACAGGGGGCGGACAGGGAACATTCAGTACTTC. Translation gives CASSIPHRGRTGNIQYF. This sequence joins TRBV19 and TRBJ2-4; 9 nucleotides agree with TRBD1. CDR3 length: 17 amino acids. The V segment lost 2 bases and the J segment 7 bases; nucleotides outside the gene matches: 12. Germline lookup yields CDR1 LNHDA and CDR2 SQIVND (reference sequence). The full variable domain, its missing parts supplied by reference TRBV19 and TRBJ2-4, is DGGITQSPKYLFRKEGQNVTLSCEQNLNHDAMYWYRQDPGQGLRLIYYSQIVNDFQKGDIAEGYSVSREKKESFPLTVTSAQKNPTAFYLCASSIPHRGRTGNIQYFGAGTRLSVL.

V and J are TRBV5-1 and TRBJ2-2, with 9 nucleotides matching TRBD2. V lost 4 bases, J lost 4 bases, and 11 bases stayed unmatched. This CDR3 contains 17 residues. Germline CDR1 reads SGHRS; CDR2 reads YFSETQ. The CDR3 bases are TGCGCCAGCAGCATGGGGCTAGCGGGGTTACCCACCGGGGAGCTGTTTTTT. It encodes CASSMGLAGLPTGELFF.

The sample holds many counts of this clonotype. The chain combines TRBV18 with TRBJ2-4; a possible D gene is TRBD2 (6 bases). Germline CDR1 reads KGHSH; CDR2 reads LQKENI. The V and J ends lost 2 bases and 8 bases respectively, with 16 bases between them. The CDR3 is 15 amino acids. CDR3 nucleotides: TGTGCCAGCTCACCAGGGGTCCTCCCGGGGGACATTCAGTACTTC. Protein product: CASSPGVLPGDIQYF.

Ten or more counts support this clonotype. The V gene is TRBV7-9, the J gene TRBJ2-1; the D gene is possibly TRBD1 (5 bases). The CDR3 has 14 amino acids. Germline V lookup: CDR1 SEHNR, CDR2 FQNEAQ (reference sequence). V lost 0 bases to trimming and J lost 6 bases, with 9 bases between them. The CDR3 region has the DNA TGTGCCAGCAGCTTAGCCCAGGGAAGCAATGAGCAGTTCTTC. As protein: CASSLAQGSNEQFF.

The chain combines TRBV6-1 with TRBJ2-5; weak D call: TRBD1 (6 bases). The J call may be in error: the DNA end matches TRBJ2-7 better. Germline-derived CDR1 and CDR2 are MNHNS and SASEGT. The CDR3 runs to 12 residues. The CDR3 protein is CASCGDRYEQYF. The CDR3 bases are TGTGCCAGCTGCGGCGACAGGTACGAGCAGTACTTC.

For this clonotype: Germline and junction disagree at one end, which may indicate a read error. The gene calls are TRBV4-3 and TRBJ2-7, with unresolved D. The CDR3 extends over 15 amino acids. Germline V gives CDR1 LGHNA, CDR2 YSLEER. In DNA form, the CDR3 reads TGCGCCAGCAGCCAAGTCATTGCCTACTCCCACGAGCAGTACTTC. This codes for CASSQVIAYSHEQYF.

In this sample, this clonotype turned up many times. The chain couples TRBV7-9 to TRBJ2-1; 14 bases line up with TRBD2. Trimming removed 5 bases from V and 1 base from J; junction bases left unmatched: 4. The CDR3 sequence is 17 residues long. Per germline, CDR1 SEHNR and CDR2 FQNEAQ (reference sequence). The CDR3 DNA follows: TGTGCCAGCAGCAGACTAGCGGGGGGGAGGTCCTACAATGAGCAGTTCTTC. This translates into CASSRLAGGRSYNEQFF. The complete variable domain, with remaining parts taken from reference TRBV7-9 and TRBJ2-1, reads DTGVSQNPRHKITKRGQNVTFRCDPISEHNRLYWYRQTLGQGPEFLTYFQNEAQLEKSRLLSDRFSAERPKGSFSTLEIQRTEQGDSAMYLCASSRLAGGRSYNEQFFGPGTRLTVL.

The chain recombines TRBV7-2 with TRBJ1-2, with TRBD1 as a possible D gene (5 bases). V was cut by 1 base and J by 5 bases, with 17 bases left in between. Germline V gene data show CDR1 as SGHTA and CDR2 as FQGNSA. The CDR3 sequence is 16 residues long. The DNA for the CDR3 is TGTGCCAGCAGCTTAGGGGCTACTAGCAAGGGGTATGGCTACACCTTC. Its protein product is CASSLGATSKGYGYTF.